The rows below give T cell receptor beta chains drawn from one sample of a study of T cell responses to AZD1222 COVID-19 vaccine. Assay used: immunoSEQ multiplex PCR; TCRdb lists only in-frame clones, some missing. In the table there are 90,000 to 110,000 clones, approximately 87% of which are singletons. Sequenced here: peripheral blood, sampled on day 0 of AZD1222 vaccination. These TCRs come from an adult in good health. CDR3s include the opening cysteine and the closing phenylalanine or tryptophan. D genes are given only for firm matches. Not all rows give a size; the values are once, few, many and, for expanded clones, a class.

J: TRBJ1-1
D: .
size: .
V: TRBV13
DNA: TGTGCCAGCAGCTTAGAGATAAACACTGAAGCTTTCTTT
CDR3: CASSLEINTEAFF

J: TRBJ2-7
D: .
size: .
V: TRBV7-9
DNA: TGTGCCAGCAGCTTAGGCCTGACCGCCTACGAGCAGTACTTC
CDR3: CASSLGLTAYEQYF

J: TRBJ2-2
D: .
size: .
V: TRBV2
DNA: TGTGCCAGCAGTCTAGTCGACTTAAACACCGGGGAGCTGTTTTTT
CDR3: CASSLVDLNTGELFF

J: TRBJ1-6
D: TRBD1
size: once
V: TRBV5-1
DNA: TGCGCCAGCAGCTTGGGACAGGGACTACCTTCGCTCCACTTT
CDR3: CASSLGQGLPSLHF

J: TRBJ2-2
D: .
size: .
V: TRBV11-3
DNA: TGTGCCAGCAGCTTCATGGCCAGCTCGACCGGGGAGCTGTTTTTT
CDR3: CASSFMASSTGELFF

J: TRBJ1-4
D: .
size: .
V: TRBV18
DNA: TGTGCCAGCTCACCACGGGGGACACGAGACGGGGAAAAACTGTTTTTT
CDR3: CASSPRGTRDGEKLFF

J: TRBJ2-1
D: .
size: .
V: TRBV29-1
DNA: TGCAGCGTTGATTCCTCAGACAATGAGCAGTTCTTC
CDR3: CSVDSSDNEQFF

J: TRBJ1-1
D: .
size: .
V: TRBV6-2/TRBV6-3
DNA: TGTGCCAGCAGTTACTCGAAGGGACGGACCATGAACACTGAAGCTTTCTTT
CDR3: CASSYSKGRTMNTEAFF

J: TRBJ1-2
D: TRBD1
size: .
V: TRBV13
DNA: TGTGCCAGCAGCCGCTCGTCTCGGACAGGGGTGTTTGGCTACACCTTC
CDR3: CASSRSSRTGVFGYTF

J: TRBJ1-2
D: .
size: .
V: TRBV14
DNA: TGTGCCAGCAGCCAAGATCCGGGTGCACCGGGAAGTGACACCTTC
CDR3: CASSQDPGAPGSDTF

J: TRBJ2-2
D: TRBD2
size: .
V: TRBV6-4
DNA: TGTGCCAGCAGTGTGAGCGGGGACACCGGGGAGCTGTTTTTT
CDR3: CASSVSGDTGELFF

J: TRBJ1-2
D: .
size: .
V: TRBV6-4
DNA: TGTGCCAGCAGTGACCGGGGCAGGCTCGATGGCTACACCTTC
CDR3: CASSDRGRLDGYTF

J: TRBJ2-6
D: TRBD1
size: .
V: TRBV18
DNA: TGTGCCAGCTCACTACAGGGGACTGGGGCCAACGTCCTGACTTTC
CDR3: CASSLQGTGANVLTF

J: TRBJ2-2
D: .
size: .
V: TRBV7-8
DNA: TGTGCCAGCAGCACCGGGACCAATGCAGTCATTGGGGAGCTGTTTTTT
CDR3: CASSTGTNAVIGELFF

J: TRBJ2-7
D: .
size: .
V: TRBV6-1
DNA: TGTGCCAGCAGTGACAGGGGAAGAGGGTCCTACGAGCAGTACTTC
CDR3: CASSDRGRGSYEQYF

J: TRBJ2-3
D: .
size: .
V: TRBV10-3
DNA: TGTGCCATCAGTGAGCCGGGGGCTACGGGATTTACAGATACGCAGTATTTT
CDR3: CAISEPGATGFTDTQYF

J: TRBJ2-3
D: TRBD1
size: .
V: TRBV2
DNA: TGTGCCAGCAGCGCTCCGGGACAGGGACGATCGGATACGCAGTATTTT
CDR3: CASSAPGQGRSDTQYF

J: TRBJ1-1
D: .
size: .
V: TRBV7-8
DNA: TGTGCCAGCAGCTTATTCTTAAATTCTGAAGCTTTCTTT
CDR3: CASSLFLNSEAFF

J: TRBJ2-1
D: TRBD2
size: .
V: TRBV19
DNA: TGTGCCAGTAGCTCTCAATCGACTAGCGGGCCATACAATGAGCAGTTCTTC
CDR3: CASSSQSTSGPYNEQFF

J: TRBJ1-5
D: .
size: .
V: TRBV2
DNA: TGTGCCAGCAGTGAAGGCTCAGGGGCTAACCAGCCCCAGCATTTT
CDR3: CASSEGSGANQPQHF

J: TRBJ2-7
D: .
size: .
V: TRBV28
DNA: TGTGCCACCTACCCCCCGGGGTCCTACGAGCAGTACTTC
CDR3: CATYPPGSYEQYF

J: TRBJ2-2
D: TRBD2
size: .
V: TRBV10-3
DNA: TGTGCCATCAGCGGGGGAGGGCCGCGGACCGGGGAGCTGTTTTTT
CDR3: CAISGGGPRTGELFF

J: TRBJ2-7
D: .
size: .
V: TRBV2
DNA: TGTGCCAGCAGTCAATCGTTTACCTCCTACGAGCAGTACTTC
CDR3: CASSQSFTSYEQYF

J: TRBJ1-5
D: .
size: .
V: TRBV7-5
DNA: TGTGCCAGAGGGTACTCCATTTCAGGGAAAAGGCATCAGCCCCAGCATTTT
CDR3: CARGYSISGKRHQPQHF

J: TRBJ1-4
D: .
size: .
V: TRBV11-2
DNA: TGTGCCAGCAGCCAACGGGGTTTGGATGAAAAACTGTTTTTT
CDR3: CASSQRGLDEKLFF

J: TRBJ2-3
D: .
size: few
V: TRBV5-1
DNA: TGCGCCAGCAGCTCCCCATGGGTAGGCGATACGCAGTATTTT
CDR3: CASSSPWVGDTQYF

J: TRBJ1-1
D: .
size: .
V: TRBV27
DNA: TGTGCCAGCACTAGCAGTTTGAACACTGAAGCTTTCTTT
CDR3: CASTSSLNTEAFF

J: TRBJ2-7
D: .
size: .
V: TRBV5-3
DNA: TGTGCCAGAAGCTTGGAAGCTTCCTACGAGCAGTACTTC
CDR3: CARSLEASYEQYF

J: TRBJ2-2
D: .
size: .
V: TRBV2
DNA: TGTGCCAGCAGTATCCGGACCACCGGGGAGCTGTTTTTT
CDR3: CASSIRTTGELFF

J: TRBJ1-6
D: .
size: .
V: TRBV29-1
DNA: TGCAGCGTACAGACAGACTATAATTCACCCCTCCACTTT
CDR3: CSVQTDYNSPLHF

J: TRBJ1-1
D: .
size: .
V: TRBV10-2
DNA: TGCGCCACCGGCCGTGGGACTGAAGCTTTCTTT
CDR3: CATGRGTEAFF

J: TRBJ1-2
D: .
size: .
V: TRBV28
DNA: TGTGCCAGCAGTCAGGGGTTACCCCATGGCTACACCTTC
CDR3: CASSQGLPHGYTF

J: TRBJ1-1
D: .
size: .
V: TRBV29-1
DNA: TGCAGCGTATTGGGCGCTGGTGTAGCTTTCTTT
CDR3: CSVLGAGVAFF

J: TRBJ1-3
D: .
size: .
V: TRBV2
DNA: TGTGCCAGCAGTGAACGGGGCAGGGCCTTCGTAAACACCATATATTTT
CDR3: CASSERGRAFVNTIYF

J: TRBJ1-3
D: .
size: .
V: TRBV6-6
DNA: TGTGCCAGCGATAATGGGGTCTTTAGTGGAAACACCATATATTTT
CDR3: CASDNGVFSGNTIYF

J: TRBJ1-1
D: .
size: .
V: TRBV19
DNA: TGTGCCAGTAGTATAACGGCGGACACTGAAGCTTTCTTT
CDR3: CASSITADTEAFF

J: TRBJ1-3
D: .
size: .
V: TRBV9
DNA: TGTGCCAGCAGCGTAGGCAGGAAGTCTGGAAACACCATATATTTT
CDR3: CASSVGRKSGNTIYF

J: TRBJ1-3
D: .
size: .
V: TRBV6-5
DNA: TGTGCCAGCAGTTACGGGGGGGGCTCTGGAAACACCATATATTTT
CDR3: CASSYGGGSGNTIYF

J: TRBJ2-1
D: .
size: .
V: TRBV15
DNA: TGTGCCATCGGGGGTGCTGGATCCTACAATGAGCAGTTCTTC
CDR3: CAIGGAGSYNEQFF

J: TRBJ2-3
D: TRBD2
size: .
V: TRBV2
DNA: TGTGCCAGCTCTTCAGAGGGGGTAGTAGCGGGAACTGGTACGCAGTATTTT
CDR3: CASSSEGVVAGTGTQYF

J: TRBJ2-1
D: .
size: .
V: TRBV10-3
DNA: TGTGCCATCAGTGAATCCCAAGGGCAGTTCTTC
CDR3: CAISESQGQFF

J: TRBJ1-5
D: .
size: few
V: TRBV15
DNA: TGTGCCACCAGCAACCATAGTAGCAATCAGCCCCAGCATTTT
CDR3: CATSNHSSNQPQHF

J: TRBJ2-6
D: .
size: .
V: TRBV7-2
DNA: TGTGCCAGCAGCTCGAGGGTGGGGGCCAACGTCCTGACTTTC
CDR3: CASSSRVGANVLTF

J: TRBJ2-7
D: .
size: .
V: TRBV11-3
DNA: TGTGCCAGCAGCTTATTGGCGGGCACTACCTACGAGCAGTACTTC
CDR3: CASSLLAGTTYEQYF

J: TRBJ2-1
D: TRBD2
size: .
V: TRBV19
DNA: TGTGCCAGTTCGGCGGGGGGGCCGCTCAATGAGCAGTTCTTC
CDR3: CASSAGGPLNEQFF

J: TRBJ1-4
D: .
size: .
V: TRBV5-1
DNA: TGCGCCAGCAGCCAATCGCAGGGGCCTAATGAAAAACTGTTTTTT
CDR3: CASSQSQGPNEKLFF

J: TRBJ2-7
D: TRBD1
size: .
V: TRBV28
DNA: TGTGCCAGCAGGGGGACAGGGGGCCTAGACGAGCAGTACTTC
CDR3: CASRGTGGLDEQYF

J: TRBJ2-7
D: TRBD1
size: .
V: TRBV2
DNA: TGTGCCAGCAGGACCGGGACAGGGCCCCACGAGCAGTACTTC
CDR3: CASRTGTGPHEQYF

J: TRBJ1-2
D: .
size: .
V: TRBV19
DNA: TGTGCCAGTAGTATAGCCGGGAGGGTAAACTATGGCTACACCTTC
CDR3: CASSIAGRVNYGYTF

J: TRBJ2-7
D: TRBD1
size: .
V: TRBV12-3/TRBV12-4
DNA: TGTGCCAGCGAGCGACAGGGATCCCCCGAGCAGTACTTC
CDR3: CASERQGSPEQYF

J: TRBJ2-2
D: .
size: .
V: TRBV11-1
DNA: TGTGCCAGCAGCTCACGGGGTAATAGGGCCGGGGAGCTGTTTTTT
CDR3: CASSSRGNRAGELFF

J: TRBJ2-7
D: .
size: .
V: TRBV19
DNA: TGTGCCAGTAGTATTTCCTTTCGTCGCGTCTACGAGCAGTACTTC
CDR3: CASSISFRRVYEQYF

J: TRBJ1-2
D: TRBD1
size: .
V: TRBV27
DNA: TGTGCCAGCAGCCTTTGGGCGACAGGGAACTATGGCTACACCTTC
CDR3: CASSLWATGNYGYTF

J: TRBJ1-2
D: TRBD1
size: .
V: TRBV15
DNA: TGTGCCACCAGCAAAAGACAGGGTAGTGAGAGTGGCTACACCTTC
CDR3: CATSKRQGSESGYTF

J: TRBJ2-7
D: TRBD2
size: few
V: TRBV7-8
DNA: TGTGCCAGCAGCGGCGGAGCGGGAGGCGCCACAAGGAGCTCCTACGAGCAGTACTTC
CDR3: CASSGGAGGATRSSYEQYF